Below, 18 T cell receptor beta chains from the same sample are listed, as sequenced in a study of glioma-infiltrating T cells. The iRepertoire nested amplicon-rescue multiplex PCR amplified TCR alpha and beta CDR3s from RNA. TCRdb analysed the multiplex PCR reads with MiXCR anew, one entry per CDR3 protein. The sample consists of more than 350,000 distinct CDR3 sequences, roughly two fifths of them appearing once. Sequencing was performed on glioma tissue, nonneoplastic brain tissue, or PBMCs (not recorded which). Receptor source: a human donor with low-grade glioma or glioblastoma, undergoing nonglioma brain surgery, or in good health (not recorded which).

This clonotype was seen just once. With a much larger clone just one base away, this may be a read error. The CDR3 protein is CASGRAGHTEAFF. CDR3 DNA sequence: TGTGCCAGCGGAAGGGCAGGGCACACTGAAGCTTTCTTT. The J gene is TRBJ1-1, the V gene TRBV6-1, with D possibly being TRBD1 (5 bases). Trimming took 8 bases from V and 3 from J, leaving 13 bases between them. The CDR3 spans 13 residues. Per the germline V gene, CDR1 is MNHNS and CDR2 is SASEGT.

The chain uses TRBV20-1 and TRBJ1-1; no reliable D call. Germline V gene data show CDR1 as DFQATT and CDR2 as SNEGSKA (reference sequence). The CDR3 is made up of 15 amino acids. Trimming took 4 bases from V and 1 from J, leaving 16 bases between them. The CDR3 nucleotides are TGCAGTGCTAAACCTTTTGGAGACCCGAACACTGAAGCTTTCTTT. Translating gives CSAKPFGDPNTEAFF.

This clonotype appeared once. Written as DNA, the CDR3 is TGTGCCAGTGAGACTAGCGGCTACAATGAGCAGTTCTTC. Translating gives CASETSGYNEQFF. The V gene is TRBV19, the J gene TRBJ2-1, with 9 bases that match TRBD2. This CDR3 is 13 amino acids long. The germline CDR1 and CDR2 sequences are LNHDA and SQIVND (reference sequence). After removal of 8 bases from V and 3 bases from J, the junction contained 2 bases not matched to a gene.

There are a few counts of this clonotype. The CDR3: CASRRATGNEQFF. CDR3 sequence (DNA): TGTGCCAGCAGGAGGGCTACAGGGAATGAGCAGTTCTTC. The J gene is TRBJ2-1, the V gene TRBV2; maybe TRBD1 (6 bases). Trimming left V 6 bases short and J 7 bases short, with 13 bases between. The germline CDR1 and CDR2 sequences are SNHLY and FYNNEI. This CDR3 contains 13 residues. Complete variable domain (other parts from reference TRBV2 and TRBJ2-1): EPEVTQTPSHQVTQMGQEVILRCVPISNHLYFYWYRQILGQKVEFLVSFYNNEISEKSEIFDDQFSVERPDGSNFTLKIRSTKLEDSAMYFCASRRATGNEQFFGPGTRLTVL.

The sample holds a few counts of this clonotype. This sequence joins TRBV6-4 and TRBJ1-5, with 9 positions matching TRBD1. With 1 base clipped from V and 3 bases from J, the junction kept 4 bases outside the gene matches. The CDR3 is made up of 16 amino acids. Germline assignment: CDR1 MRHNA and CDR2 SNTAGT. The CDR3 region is CASSDFRTGANQPQHF. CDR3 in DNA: TGTGCCAGCAGTGACTTTCGGACAGGGGCCAATCAGCCCCAGCATTTT.

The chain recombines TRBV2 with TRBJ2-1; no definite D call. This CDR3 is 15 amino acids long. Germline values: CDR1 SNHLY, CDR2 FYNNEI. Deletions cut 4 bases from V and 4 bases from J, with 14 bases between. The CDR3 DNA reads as TGTGCCAGCAGTGTAAGGGTTACGCTATACAATGAGCAGTTCTTC. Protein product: CASSVRVTLYNEQFF.

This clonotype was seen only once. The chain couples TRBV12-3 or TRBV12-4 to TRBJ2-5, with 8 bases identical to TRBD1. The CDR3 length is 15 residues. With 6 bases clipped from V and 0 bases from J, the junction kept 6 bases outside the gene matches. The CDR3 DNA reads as TGTGCCAGCAGCCCAGGGGGCGAGTACCAAGAGACCCAGTACTTC. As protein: CASSPGGEYQETQYF.

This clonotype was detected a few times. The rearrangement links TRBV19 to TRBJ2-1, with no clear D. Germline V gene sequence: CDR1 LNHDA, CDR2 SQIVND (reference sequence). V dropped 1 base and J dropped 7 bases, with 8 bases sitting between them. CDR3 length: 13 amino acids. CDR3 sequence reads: CASSIAGWNEQFF. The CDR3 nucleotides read TGTGCCAGTAGTATAGCTGGGTGGAATGAGCAGTTCTTC.

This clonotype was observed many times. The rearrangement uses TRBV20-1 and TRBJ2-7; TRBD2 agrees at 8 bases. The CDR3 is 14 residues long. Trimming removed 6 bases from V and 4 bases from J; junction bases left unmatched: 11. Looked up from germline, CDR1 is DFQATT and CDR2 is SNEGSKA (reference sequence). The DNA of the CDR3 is TGCAGTGCCGCCGGGACTAGTAACCCTTACGAGCAGTACTTC. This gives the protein CSAAGTSNPYEQYF.

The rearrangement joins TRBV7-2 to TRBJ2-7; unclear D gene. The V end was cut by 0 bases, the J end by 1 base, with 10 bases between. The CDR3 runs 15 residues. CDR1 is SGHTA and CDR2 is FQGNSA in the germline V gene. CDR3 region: CASSLAPVRSYEQYF. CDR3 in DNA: TGTGCCAGCAGCTTAGCTCCGGTTAGATCCTACGAGCAGTACTTC.

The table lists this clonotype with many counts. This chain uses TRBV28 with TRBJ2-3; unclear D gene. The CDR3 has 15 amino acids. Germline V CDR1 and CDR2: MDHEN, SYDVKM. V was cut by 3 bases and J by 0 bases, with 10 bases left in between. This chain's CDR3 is CASSLVGWSTDTQYF. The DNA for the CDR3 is TGTGCCAGCAGTTTGGTCGGGTGGAGCACAGATACGCAGTATTTT.

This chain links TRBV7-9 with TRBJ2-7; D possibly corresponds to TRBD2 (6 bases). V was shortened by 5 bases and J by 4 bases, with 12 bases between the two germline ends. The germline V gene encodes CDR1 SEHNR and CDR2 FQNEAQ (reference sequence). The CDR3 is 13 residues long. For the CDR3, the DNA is TGTGCCAGCAGCCCGACTAGTTTATACGAGCAGTACTTC. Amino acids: CASSPTSLYEQYF.

The chain's CDR3 is CASTLLDPSGANVLTF. The CDR3, as DNA: TGTGCCAGCACCCTGCTAGACCCGTCTGGGGCCAACGTCCTGACTTTC. This sequence joins TRBV7-2 and TRBJ2-6; no reliable D call. Germline V lookup: CDR1 SGHTA, CDR2 FQGNSA. The V end was cut by 7 bases, the J end by 1 base, with 14 bases between. The CDR3 totals 16 residues.

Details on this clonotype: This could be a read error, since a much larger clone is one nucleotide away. The DNA for the CDR3 is TGTGCCAGCCCTTGGCCCGGGACAGGAACCTACGAGCAGTACTTC. It yields the protein CASPWPGTGTYEQYF. The V call is TRBV6-2 or TRBV6-3, the J call TRBJ2-7; 8 bases map to TRBD1. The CDR3 sequence is 15 residues long. V shed 8 bases and J 2 bases; nucleotides not matched to a gene: 11. Germline-derived CDR1 and CDR2 are MNHEY and SVGEGT.

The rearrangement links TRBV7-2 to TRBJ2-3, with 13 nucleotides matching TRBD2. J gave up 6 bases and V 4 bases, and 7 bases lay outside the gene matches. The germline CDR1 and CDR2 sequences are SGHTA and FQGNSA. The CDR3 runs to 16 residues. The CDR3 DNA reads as TGTGCCAGCAGCTCCGGGACTAGCGGGATCGGGGATACGCAGTATTTT. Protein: CASSSGTSGIGDTQYF.

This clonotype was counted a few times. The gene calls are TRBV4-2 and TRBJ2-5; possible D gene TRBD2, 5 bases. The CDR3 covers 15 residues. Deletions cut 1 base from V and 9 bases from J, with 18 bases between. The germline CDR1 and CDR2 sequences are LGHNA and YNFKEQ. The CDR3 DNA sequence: TGTGCCAGCAGCCAAGGGAGGCCCGGTGACCCGCCCCAGTACTTC. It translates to CASSQGRPGDPPQYF.

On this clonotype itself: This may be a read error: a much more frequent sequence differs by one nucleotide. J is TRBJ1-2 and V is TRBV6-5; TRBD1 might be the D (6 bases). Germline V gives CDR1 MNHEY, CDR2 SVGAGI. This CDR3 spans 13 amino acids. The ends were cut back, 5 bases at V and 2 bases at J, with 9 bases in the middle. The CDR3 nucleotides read TGTGCCAGCAGTCCCAGGGGAAACTATGGCTACACCTTC. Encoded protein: CASSPRGNYGYTF.

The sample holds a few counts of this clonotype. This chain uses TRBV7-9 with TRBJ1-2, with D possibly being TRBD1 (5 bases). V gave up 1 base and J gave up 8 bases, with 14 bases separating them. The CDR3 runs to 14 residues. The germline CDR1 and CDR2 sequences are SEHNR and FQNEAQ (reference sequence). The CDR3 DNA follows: TGTGCCAGCAGCTTAGAGTTGGGTCAGGGAGGCTACACCTTC. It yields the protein CASSLELGQGGYTF.